One T cell receptor beta chain is described in this entry. V lost 5 bases and J lost 0, with 4 bases in between. This CDR3 contains 12 residues. Germline lookup yields CDR1 LNHDA and CDR2 SQIVND (reference sequence). The source of the sample is a study of shared clonotypes between healthy human individuals. Sequencing was performed with immunoSEQ multiplex PCR; in TCRdb, only in-frame clones are kept and a portion is missing. The sample shows about 1.1 million clones, 70% to 80% of them seen only once. Donors were Caucasian adults residing in Nashville, Tennessee, USA. V and J are TRBV19 and TRBJ1-1; D unclear. The source is a man aged 18 to 35 in good health. Some clones in this sample may be carry-over from other donors' samples. The sequencing input was memory CD4+ T cells from PBMCs. Subset: CD45RA-negative fraction. The CDR3 reads CASSHLNTEAFF. The CDR3 region has the DNA TGTGCCAGTAGTCACTTGAACACTGAAGCTTTCTTT.